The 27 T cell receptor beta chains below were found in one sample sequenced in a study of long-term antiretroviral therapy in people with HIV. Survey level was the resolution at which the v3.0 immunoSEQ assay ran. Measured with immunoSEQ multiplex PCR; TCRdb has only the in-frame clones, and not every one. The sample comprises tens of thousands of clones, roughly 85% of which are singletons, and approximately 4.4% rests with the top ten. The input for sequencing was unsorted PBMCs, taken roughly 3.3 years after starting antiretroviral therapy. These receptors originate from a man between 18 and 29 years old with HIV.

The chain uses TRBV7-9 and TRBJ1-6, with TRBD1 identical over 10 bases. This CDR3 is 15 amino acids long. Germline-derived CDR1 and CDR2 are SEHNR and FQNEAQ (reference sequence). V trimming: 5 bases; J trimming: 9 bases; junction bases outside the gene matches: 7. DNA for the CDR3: TGTGCCAGCAGCCCCGACAGGGGGCCAGGTTCACCCCTCCACTTT. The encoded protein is CASSPDRGPGSPLHF.

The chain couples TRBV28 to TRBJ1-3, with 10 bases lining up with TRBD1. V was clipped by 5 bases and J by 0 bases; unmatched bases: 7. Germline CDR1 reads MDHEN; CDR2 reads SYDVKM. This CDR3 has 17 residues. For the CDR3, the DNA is TGTGCCAGCAGTCCACCGGGACAGGGGATCTCTGGAAACACCATATATTTT. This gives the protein CASSPPGQGISGNTIYF.

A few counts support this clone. CDR3 coding DNA: TGTGCCAGTAGTGCCCCCGGGACAGGGTACTACGAGCAGTACTTC. This translates into CASSAPGTGYYEQYF. V and J are TRBV19 and TRBJ2-7; 9 bases align to TRBD1. This CDR3 comprises 15 residues. Per germline, CDR1 LNHDA and CDR2 SQIVND (reference sequence). Trimming took 5 bases from V and 3 from J; bases not matched to a gene: 8.

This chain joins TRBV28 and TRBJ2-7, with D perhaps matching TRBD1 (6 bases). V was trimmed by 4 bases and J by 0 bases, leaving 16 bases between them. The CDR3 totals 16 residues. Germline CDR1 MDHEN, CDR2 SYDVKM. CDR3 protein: CASSSRTDMSSYEQYF. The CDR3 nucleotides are TGTGCCAGCAGTTCCCGGACAGATATGAGCTCCTACGAGCAGTACTTC.

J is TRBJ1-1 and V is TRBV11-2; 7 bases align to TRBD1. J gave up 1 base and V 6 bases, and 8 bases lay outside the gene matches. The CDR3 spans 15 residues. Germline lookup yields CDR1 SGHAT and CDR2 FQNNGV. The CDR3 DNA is TGTGCCAGCAGACATACCGGGACAGCGAACACTGAAGCTTTCTTT. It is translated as CASRHTGTANTEAFF.

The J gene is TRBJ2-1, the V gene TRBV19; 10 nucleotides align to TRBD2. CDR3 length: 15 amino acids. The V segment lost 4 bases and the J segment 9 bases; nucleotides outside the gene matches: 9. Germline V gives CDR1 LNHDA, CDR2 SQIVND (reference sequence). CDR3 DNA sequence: TGTGCCAGTAGTAACAGCGGGAGGGCGCGGCCTGAGCAGTTCTTC. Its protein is CASSNSGRARPEQFF.

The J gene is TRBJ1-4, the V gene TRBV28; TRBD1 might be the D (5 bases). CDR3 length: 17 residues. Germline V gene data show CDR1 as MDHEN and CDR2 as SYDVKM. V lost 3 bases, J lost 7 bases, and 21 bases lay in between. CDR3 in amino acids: CASSFGTRRLRGEKLFF. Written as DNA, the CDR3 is TGTGCCAGCAGTTTTGGGACCAGAAGGCTACGTGGTGAAAAACTGTTTTTT.

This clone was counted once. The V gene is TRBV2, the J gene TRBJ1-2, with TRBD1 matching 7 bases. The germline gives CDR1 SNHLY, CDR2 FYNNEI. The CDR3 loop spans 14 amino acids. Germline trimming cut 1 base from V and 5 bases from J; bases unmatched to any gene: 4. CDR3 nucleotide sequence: TGTGCCAGCAGTGAAGAAGGCAGGGGGTATGGCTACACCTTC. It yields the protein CASSEEGRGYGYTF. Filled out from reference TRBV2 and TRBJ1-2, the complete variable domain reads EPEVTQTPSHQVTQMGQEVILRCVPISNHLYFYWYRQILGQKVEFLVSFYNNEISEKSEIFDDQFSVERPDGSNFTLKIRSTKLEDSAMYFCASSEEGRGYGYTFGSGTRLTVV.

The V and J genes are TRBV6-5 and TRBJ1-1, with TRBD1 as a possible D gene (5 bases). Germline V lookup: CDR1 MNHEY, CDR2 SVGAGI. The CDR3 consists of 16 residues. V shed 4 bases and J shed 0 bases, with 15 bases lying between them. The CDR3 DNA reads TGTGCCAGCAGTTGGTTGGGGGTAGGGCTGAACACTGAAGCTTTCTTT. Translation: CASSWLGVGLNTEAFF.

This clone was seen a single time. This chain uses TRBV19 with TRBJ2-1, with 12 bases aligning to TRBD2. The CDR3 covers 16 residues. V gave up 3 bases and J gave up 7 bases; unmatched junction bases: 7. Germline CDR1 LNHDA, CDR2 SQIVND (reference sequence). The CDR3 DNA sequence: TGTGCCAGTAGTATGACGACTAGCGGGAGAAGAAATGAGCAGTTCTTC. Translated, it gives CASSMTTSGRRNEQFF.

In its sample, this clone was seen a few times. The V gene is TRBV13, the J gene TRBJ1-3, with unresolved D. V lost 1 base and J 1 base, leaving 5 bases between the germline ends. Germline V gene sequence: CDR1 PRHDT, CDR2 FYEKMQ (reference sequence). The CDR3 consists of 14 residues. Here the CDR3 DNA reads TGTGCCAGCAGCTTAGAACAGTCTGGAAACACCATATATTTT. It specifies CASSLEQSGNTIYF.

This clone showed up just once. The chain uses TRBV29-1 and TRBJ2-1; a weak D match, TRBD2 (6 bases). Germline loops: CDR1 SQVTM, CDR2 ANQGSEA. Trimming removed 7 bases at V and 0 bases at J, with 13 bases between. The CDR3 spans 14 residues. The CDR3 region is CSGSAGNSYNEQFF. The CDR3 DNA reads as TGCAGCGGGTCAGCGGGTAACTCCTACAATGAGCAGTTCTTC.

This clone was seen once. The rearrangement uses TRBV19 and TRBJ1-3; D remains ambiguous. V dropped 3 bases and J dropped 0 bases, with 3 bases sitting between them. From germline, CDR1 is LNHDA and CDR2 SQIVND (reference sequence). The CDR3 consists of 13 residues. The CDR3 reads CASSIRSGNTIYF. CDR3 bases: TGTGCCAGTAGTATCCGCTCTGGAAACACCATATATTTT.

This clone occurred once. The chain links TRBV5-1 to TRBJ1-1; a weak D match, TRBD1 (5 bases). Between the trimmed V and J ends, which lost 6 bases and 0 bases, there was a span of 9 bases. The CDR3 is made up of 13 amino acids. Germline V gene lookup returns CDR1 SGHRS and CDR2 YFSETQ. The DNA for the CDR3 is TGCGCCAGCAACCGGGGGGTGAACACTGAAGCTTTCTTT. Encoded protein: CASNRGVNTEAFF.

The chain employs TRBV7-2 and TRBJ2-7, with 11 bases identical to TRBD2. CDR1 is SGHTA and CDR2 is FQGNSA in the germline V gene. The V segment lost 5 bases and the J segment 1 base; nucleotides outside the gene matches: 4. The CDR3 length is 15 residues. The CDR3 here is CASSPGTSGSYEQYF. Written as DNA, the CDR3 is TGTGCCAGCAGCCCGGGGACTAGCGGATCCTACGAGCAGTACTTC.

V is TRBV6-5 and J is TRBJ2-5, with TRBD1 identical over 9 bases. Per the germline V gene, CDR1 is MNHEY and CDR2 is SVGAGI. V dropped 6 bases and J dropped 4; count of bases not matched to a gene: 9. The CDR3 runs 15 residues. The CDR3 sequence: CASRTQGALGETQYF. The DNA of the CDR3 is TGTGCCAGCAGAACACAGGGGGCGCTAGGAGAGACCCAGTACTTC.

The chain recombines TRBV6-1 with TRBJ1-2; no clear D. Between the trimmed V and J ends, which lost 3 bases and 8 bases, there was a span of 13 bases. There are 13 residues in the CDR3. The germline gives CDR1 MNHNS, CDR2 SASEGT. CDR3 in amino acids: CASSDETLLGYTF. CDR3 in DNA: TGTGCCAGCAGTGATGAGACGCTGCTAGGCTACACCTTC.

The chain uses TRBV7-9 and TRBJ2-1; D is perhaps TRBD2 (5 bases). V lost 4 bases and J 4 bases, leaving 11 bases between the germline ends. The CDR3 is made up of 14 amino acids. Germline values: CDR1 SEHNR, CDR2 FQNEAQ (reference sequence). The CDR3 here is CASSSSGSYNEQFF. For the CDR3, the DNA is TGTGCCAGCAGCTCCAGCGGAAGTTACAATGAGCAGTTCTTC.

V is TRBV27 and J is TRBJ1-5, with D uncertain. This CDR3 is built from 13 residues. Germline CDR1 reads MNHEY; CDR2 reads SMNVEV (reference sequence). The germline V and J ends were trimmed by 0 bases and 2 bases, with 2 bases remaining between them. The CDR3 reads CASSLSRNQPQHF. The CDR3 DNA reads TGTGCCAGCAGTTTATCGCGCAATCAGCCCCAGCATTTT.

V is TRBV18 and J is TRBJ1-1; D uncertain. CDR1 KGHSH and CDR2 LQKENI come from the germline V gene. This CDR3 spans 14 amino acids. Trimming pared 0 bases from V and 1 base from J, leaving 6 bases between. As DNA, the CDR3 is TGTGCCAGCTCACCACCTCGGAGGAACACTGAAGCTTTCTTT. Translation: CASSPPRRNTEAFF.

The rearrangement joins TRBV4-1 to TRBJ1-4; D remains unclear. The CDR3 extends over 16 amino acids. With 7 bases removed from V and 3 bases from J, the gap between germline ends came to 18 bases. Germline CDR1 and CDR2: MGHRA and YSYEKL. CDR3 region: CASTDAFEQANEKLFF. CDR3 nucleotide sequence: TGCGCCAGCACCGACGCCTTCGAGCAGGCTAATGAAAAACTGTTTTTT.

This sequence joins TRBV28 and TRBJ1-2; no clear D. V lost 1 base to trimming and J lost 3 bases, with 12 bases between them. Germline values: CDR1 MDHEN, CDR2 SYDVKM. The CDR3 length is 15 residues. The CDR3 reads CASSLLRNGYYGYTF. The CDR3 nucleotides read TGTGCCAGCAGTTTATTGAGGAACGGCTACTATGGCTACACCTTC.

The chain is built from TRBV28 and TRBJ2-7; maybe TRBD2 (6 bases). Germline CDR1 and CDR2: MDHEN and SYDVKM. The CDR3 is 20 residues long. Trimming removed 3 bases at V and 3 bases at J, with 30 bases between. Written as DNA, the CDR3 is TGTGCCAGCAGTTTTAACGTGGCAGCTAGCGTTCCCCGGGGAGGCTACGAGCAGTACTTC. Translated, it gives CASSFNVAASVPRGGYEQYF.

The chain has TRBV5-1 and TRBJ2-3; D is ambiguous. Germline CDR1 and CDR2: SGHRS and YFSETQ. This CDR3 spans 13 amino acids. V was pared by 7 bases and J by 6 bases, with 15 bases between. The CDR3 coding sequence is TGCGCCAGCCAGGACGGGCGGTCGGATACGCAGTATTTT. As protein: CASQDGRSDTQYF.

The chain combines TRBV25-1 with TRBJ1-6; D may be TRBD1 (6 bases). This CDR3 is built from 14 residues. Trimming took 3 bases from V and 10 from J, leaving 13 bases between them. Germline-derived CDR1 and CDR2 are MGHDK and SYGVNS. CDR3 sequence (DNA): TGTGCCAGCAGTGATGGGGGGGGCAGGTCACCCCTCCACTTT. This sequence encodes CASSDGGGRSPLHF.

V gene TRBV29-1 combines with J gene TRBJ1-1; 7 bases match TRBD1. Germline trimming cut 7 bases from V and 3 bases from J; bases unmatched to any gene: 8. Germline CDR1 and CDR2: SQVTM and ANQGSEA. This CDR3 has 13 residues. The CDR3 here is CSARQGRDTEAFF. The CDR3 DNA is TGCAGCGCTCGACAGGGTCGAGACACTGAAGCTTTCTTT.

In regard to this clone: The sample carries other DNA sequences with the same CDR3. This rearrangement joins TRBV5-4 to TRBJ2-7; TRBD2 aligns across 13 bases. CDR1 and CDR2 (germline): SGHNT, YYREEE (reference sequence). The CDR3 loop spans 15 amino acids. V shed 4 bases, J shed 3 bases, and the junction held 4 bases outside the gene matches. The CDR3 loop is CASSLRLAGGYEQYF. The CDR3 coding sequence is TGTGCCAGCAGCCTTAGACTAGCGGGAGGCTACGAGCAGTACTTC.